These 5 T cell receptor beta chains share one sample of origin, sequenced in a study of OX40 agonist ivuxolimab in advanced cancers. Here immunoSEQ multiplex PCR was the method, and the copy in TCRdb shows in-frame clones only, minus some. The table has 20,000 to 25,000 clones, about four fifths seen once. The sequences come from CD4+ or CD8+ T cells sorted from blood, collected in a trial of the OX40 agonist ivuxolimab. The receptors come from an adult with an advanced solid tumor such as melanoma, head and neck, liver or kidney cancer.

The chain combines TRBV11-3 with TRBJ2-6; weak D call: TRBD2 (5 bases). Germline V lookup: CDR1 SGHNT, CDR2 YENEEA. This CDR3 spans 16 amino acids. V was trimmed by 4 bases and J by 0 bases, leaving 10 bases between them. The CDR3 here is CASSSRGNSGANVLTF. The DNA for the CDR3 is TGTGCCAGCAGCTCCCGGGGTAACTCTGGGGCCAACGTCCTGACTTTC.

This sequence joins TRBV28 and TRBJ2-2; D is ambiguous. Per germline, CDR1 MDHEN and CDR2 SYDVKM. Deletions cut 4 bases from V and 3 bases from J, with 3 bases between. The length of the CDR3 is 12 residues. This CDR3 is CASSWDTGELFF. Written as DNA, the CDR3 is TGTGCCAGCAGTTGGGACACCGGGGAGCTGTTTTTT.

This rearrangement joins TRBV28 to TRBJ1-3, with TRBD1 identical over 8 bases. The CDR3 sequence is 17 residues long. Germline V lookup: CDR1 MDHEN, CDR2 SYDVKM. J gave up 3 bases and V 3 bases, and 10 bases lay outside the gene matches. The chain's CDR3 is CASSFPSRGQSGNTIYF. The CDR3 region has the DNA TGTGCCAGCAGTTTCCCCTCCAGGGGGCAGAGTGGAAACACCATATATTTT.

This chain uses TRBV27 with TRBJ2-1; 7 bases line up with TRBD2. After removal of 5 bases from V and 6 bases from J, the junction contained 16 bases not matched to a gene. The CDR3 runs to 17 residues. The germline V gene has CDR1 MNHEY and CDR2 SMNVEV (reference sequence). In nucleotides, the CDR3 is TGTGCCAGCAGTAGCCTCGGTTGGGAGGAGCGGGGCAATGAGCAGTTCTTC. This sequence encodes CASSSLGWEERGNEQFF.

This clone was recorded a few times. V gene TRBV5-6 combines with J gene TRBJ1-1; 9 bases map to TRBD1. CDR1 is SGHDT, CDR2 YYEEEE, per germline. V gave up 0 bases and J gave up 3 bases; unmatched junction bases: 3. The CDR3 extends over 15 amino acids. CDR3 amino acids: CASSLGGTGYTEAFF. The CDR3 DNA is TGTGCCAGCAGCTTGGGCGGGACAGGGTACACTGAAGCTTTCTTT.